This T cell receptor (beta chain) stems from a study of CD8 T cells in Susac syndrome. Looked up from germline, CDR1 is ENHRY and CDR2 is SYGVKD. The CDR3 runs 15 residues. V gave up 5 bases and J gave up 4 bases; unmatched junction bases: 7. Random hexamers were used to reverse transcribe an amount of roughly 0.45 to 1 ug RNA. Amplification of the TCR beta CDR3 was carried out by immunoSEQ multiplex PCR, which spanned a total of 54 Vbeta and 13 Jbeta segments. TCRdb recomputed calls from the immunoSEQ multiplex PCR reads with MiXCR, one row per CDR3 protein. The repertoire has about 73,000 distinct CDR3 sequences, just under 95% of them found once; the top ten carry around 0.4%. Multiple sclerosis controls were treatment-naive patients with stable or active relapsing-remitting disease. FACS was used to enrich TEMRA cells, whereas the CD8+ and CD4+ T cells were obtained by negative isolation.

This receptor was identified in a human donor with multiple sclerosis. The chain uses TRBV10-3 and TRBJ2-3, with 9 positions matching TRBD1. Sequenced: CD8+ T cells from PBMCs. The CDR3 is CAISLGDRAADTQYF. The CDR3 DNA reads as TGTGCCATCAGTCTTGGGGACAGGGCGGCAGATACGCAGTATTTT.